Below are 21 T cell receptor beta chains sequenced from a single sample in a study of OX40 agonist ivuxolimab in advanced cancers. Measured with immunoSEQ multiplex PCR; TCRdb has only the in-frame clones, and not every one. This sample yields tens of thousands of clones, of which approximately 89% are seen a single time; approximately 26% belongs to the top ten. This sample comprised CD4+ or CD8+ T cells sorted from blood, obtained in a trial of the OX40 agonist ivuxolimab. All receptors come from an adult with an advanced solid tumor such as melanoma, head and neck, liver or kidney cancer.

This sequence joins TRBV27 and TRBJ2-7; tentative D call: TRBD1 (5 bases). CDR3 size: 14 residues. V was pared by 2 bases and J by 2 bases, with 10 bases between. Germline V gene data show CDR1 as MNHEY and CDR2 as SMNVEV (reference sequence). CDR3 sequence (DNA): TGTGCCAGCAGTTTAAGTCAGGGCGCCTACGAGCAGTACTTC. This codes for CASSLSQGAYEQYF.

This chain links TRBV9 with TRBJ2-7; D unresolved. The CDR3 spans 16 residues. From germline, CDR1 is SGDLS and CDR2 YYNGEE. Trimming left V 2 bases short and J 5 bases short, with 20 bases between. CDR3 nucleotide sequence: TGTGCCAGCAGCGTTTCCCCTGGCCGTTGGAGCGACGAGCAGTACTTC. Protein: CASSVSPGRWSDEQYF.

This clone occurred once. This chain joins TRBV6-1 and TRBJ2-7; 8 bases are a match to TRBD1. Trimming took 3 bases from V and 2 from J; bases not matched to a gene: 9. Germline CDR1 and CDR2: MNHNS and SASEGT. This CDR3 is 16 amino acids long. The CDR3 nucleotides read TGTGCCAGCAGTGATGGGTGGGACAGGACCGCCTACGAGCAGTACTTC. Amino acid sequence: CASSDGWDRTAYEQYF.

The V gene is TRBV4-1, the J gene TRBJ2-3; the D call may be TRBD1 or TRBD2 (5 bases each). Germline V gene data show CDR1 as MGHRA and CDR2 as YSYEKL. The CDR3 runs to 15 residues. V was shortened by 1 base and J by 4 bases, with 12 bases between the two germline ends. The CDR3 spells CASSQGVLGADTQYF. CDR3 DNA: TGCGCCAGCAGCCAAGGAGTATTGGGGGCAGATACGCAGTATTTT.

The chain uses TRBV30 and TRBJ2-2, with D possibly being TRBD1 (5 bases). Germline CDR1 is GTSNPN and CDR2 is SVGIG (reference sequence). Trimming cost V 2 bases and J 8 bases, with 12 bases left between them. The CDR3 covers 13 residues. This CDR3 reads CAWSKGHPGELFF. The CDR3, as DNA: TGTGCCTGGAGTAAGGGGCACCCGGGGGAGCTGTTTTTT.

The gene calls are TRBV7-9 and TRBJ2-7, with 7 bases aligning to TRBD1. V was pared by 4 bases and J by 6 bases, with 3 bases of the junction left unmatched. The CDR3 loop spans 12 amino acids. Germline CDR1 and CDR2: SEHNR and FQNEAQ (reference sequence). The CDR3 protein is CASSSGTVEQYF. The CDR3 nucleotides are TGTGCCAGCAGCTCTGGGACAGTCGAGCAGTACTTC.

The rearrangement uses TRBV6-5 and TRBJ1-5; 9 positions match TRBD1. CDR1 is MNHEY and CDR2 is SVGAGI in the germline V gene. The CDR3 consists of 15 residues. J lost 7 bases, V lost 5 bases, and 9 bases had no gene match. This chain's CDR3 is CASSTTGGAGQPQHF. CDR3 DNA sequence: TGTGCCAGCAGTACCACAGGGGGCGCCGGGCAGCCCCAGCATTTT.

The gene calls are TRBV6-1 and TRBJ2-1, with D tentatively TRBD1 or TRBD2 (5 bases each). Trimming left V 6 bases short and J 6 bases short, with 15 bases between. From germline, CDR1 is MNHNS and CDR2 SASEGT. The CDR3 runs to 14 residues. The CDR3, as DNA: TGTGCCAGCAGGTCCTTGCTCGGGGCCAATGAGCAGTTCTTC. This sequence encodes CASRSLLGANEQFF.

V and J are TRBV7-9 and TRBJ1-2, with no clear D. V lost 4 bases and J lost 1, with 22 bases in between. This CDR3 comprises 18 residues. Germline CDR1 and CDR2: SEHNR and FQNEAQ (reference sequence). The CDR3 sequence is CASSSGQRTVLYNYGYTF. CDR3 in DNA: TGTGCCAGCAGCTCAGGCCAGCGAACAGTCCTCTATAACTATGGCTACACCTTC.

The chain links TRBV2 to TRBJ2-5; 8 bases align to TRBD1. Germline assignment: CDR1 SNHLY and CDR2 FYNNEI. This CDR3 spans 15 amino acids. V was clipped by 3 bases and J by 2 bases; unmatched bases: 5. The CDR3 loop is CASSDPTGGQETQYF. CDR3 nucleotides: TGTGCCAGCAGTGACCCCACAGGGGGGCAAGAGACCCAGTACTTC.

Notes on this clone: At one boundary the junction diverges from the germline segment, which might be a read error. This sample includes further DNA sequences coding for the same CDR3. The gene calls are TRBV30 and TRBJ1-2; possibly TRBD1 for D (5 bases). Germline V gene lookup returns CDR1 GTSNPN and CDR2 SVGIG (reference sequence). The CDR3 loop spans 13 amino acids. The chain's CDR3 is CAWSSGRDYGYTF. The CDR3 DNA sequence: TGTGCCTGGAGCTCCGGCAGGGATTATGGCTATACCTTC.

This chain links TRBV7-9 with TRBJ2-2, with 8 positions matching TRBD1. CDR1 SEHNR and CDR2 FQNEAQ come from the germline V gene (reference sequence). The CDR3 spans 16 residues. The junction had 10 bases not matched to a gene; V was cut back by 6 bases and J by 4 bases. The CDR3 sequence: CASSLLPGQVTGELFF. CDR3 nucleotide sequence: TGTGCCAGCAGTTTGCTCCCGGGACAGGTCACCGGGGAGCTGTTTTTT.

The chain employs TRBV28 and TRBJ2-3, with a tentative D call TRBD2 (6 bases). The V end was cut by 7 bases, the J end by 3 bases, with 17 bases between. The CDR3 is 15 amino acids. Germline loops: CDR1 MDHEN, CDR2 SYDVKM. Here the CDR3 reads CASTSGDFGTDTQYF. Here the CDR3 DNA reads TGTGCCAGCACCTCGGGGGACTTTGGAACAGATACGCAGTATTTT.

The rearrangement uses TRBV19 and TRBJ2-7; no clear D. The CDR3 runs to 13 residues. Germline V gene sequence: CDR1 LNHDA, CDR2 SQIVND (reference sequence). Trimming stripped 5 bases from V and 3 bases from J, with 11 bases between. CDR3 sequence: CASSATGFYEQYF. The CDR3 DNA follows: TGTGCCAGTAGTGCAACCGGGTTCTACGAGCAGTACTTC.

Only one count was recorded for this clone. This chain joins TRBV6-5 and TRBJ1-1; TRBD1 matches at 7 bases. Trimming cost V 0 bases and J 7 bases; bases outside gene matches: 2. Germline CDR1 and CDR2: MNHEY and SVGAGI. This CDR3 is built from 13 residues. In DNA, the CDR3 is TGTGCCAGCAGTTACTCAGGGGGCGGTGAAGCTTTCTTT. Its protein is CASSYSGGGEAFF.

The chain uses TRBV5-1 and TRBJ2-7, with D unresolved. The V and J ends lost 10 bases and 4 bases respectively, with 6 bases between them. The CDR3 spans 9 residues. CDR1 is SGHRS and CDR2 is YFSETQ in the germline V gene. CDR3 residues: CALKYEQYF. The DNA of the CDR3 is TGCGCCCTAAAGTACGAGCAGTACTTC.

CDR3 protein: CASSPAGGYGYTF. DNA of the CDR3: TGTGCCAGCTCACCCGCAGGGGGCTATGGCTACACCTTC. The rearrangement links TRBV18 to TRBJ1-2, with 7 positions matching TRBD1. Germline V gene sequence: CDR1 KGHSH, CDR2 LQKENI. With V trimmed by 3 bases and J by 4 bases, 2 bases remained unmatched. The CDR3 loop spans 13 amino acids.

This sequence joins TRBV2 and TRBJ2-2; 11 bases line up with TRBD2. The CDR3 spans 14 residues. The germline V gene encodes CDR1 SNHLY and CDR2 FYNNEI. Trimming removed 9 bases from V and 3 bases from J; junction bases left unmatched: 3. The CDR3 DNA reads TGTGCCAGAAGACTAGCGGGGCACACCGGGGAGCTGTTTTTT. Amino acid sequence: CARRLAGHTGELFF.

The gene calls are TRBV21-1 and TRBJ2-7; the DNA was not used to check the table's D call, TRBD2. TRBV21-1 is reported as a pseudogene. The CDR3 length is 14 residues. The CDR3 DNA sequence: TGTGCCAGCAGCAACCCGACGGGAATCTACGAGCAGTACTTC. Encoded protein: CASSNPTGIYEQYF.

V usage is TRBV2 and J usage is TRBJ2-5; 9 bases are a match to TRBD1. The CDR3 has 14 amino acids. Germline lookup yields CDR1 SNHLY and CDR2 FYNNEI. V trimming: 3 bases; J trimming: 5 bases; junction bases outside the gene matches: 4. The chain's CDR3 is CASSDDRGWETQYF. For the CDR3, the DNA is TGTGCCAGCAGTGACGACAGGGGGTGGGAGACCCAGTACTTC.

This clone came up once. The V and J genes are TRBV4-1 and TRBJ2-7, with TRBD2 matching over 11 bases. The ends lost 1 base at V and 2 bases at J; junction bases unmatched: 10. The V gene's germline CDR1 is MGHRA and CDR2 YSYEKL. This CDR3 region has 18 residues. The CDR3 nucleotides are TGCGCCAGCAGCCAAGGGTGGCTAGCGGGAGGCTCAACCTACGAGCAGTACTTC. It yields the protein CASSQGWLAGGSTYEQYF.